The clone carrying this T cell receptor beta chain was counted a single time. Its antigen is currently unknown. Clones were read by immunoSEQ multiplex PCR, and TCRdb kept only the in-frame ones, dropping some. The table includes some 980,000 clones, about 80% detected once. The germline gives CDR1 SGDLS, CDR2 YYNGEE. Trimming removed 4 bases from V and 4 bases from J; junction bases left unmatched: 15. The CDR3 covers 20 residues. The data originate from a study of shared clonotypes between healthy human individuals. Study findings and constraints: Estimated clonotype richness was generally higher in naive than memory subsets.

The TCR was taken from a man aged 18 to 29 in good health. The sample comprised memory CD4+ T cells sorted from blood. Subset here: CD45RA-negative fraction. The V and J genes are TRBV9 and TRBJ2-3; TRBD2 matches at 16 bases. CDR3 coding DNA: TGTGCCAGCAGCTTAACCCTGCCGGGACTAGCGGGGGGGATCGCAGATACGCAGTATTTT. It encodes CASSLTLPGLAGGIADTQYF.